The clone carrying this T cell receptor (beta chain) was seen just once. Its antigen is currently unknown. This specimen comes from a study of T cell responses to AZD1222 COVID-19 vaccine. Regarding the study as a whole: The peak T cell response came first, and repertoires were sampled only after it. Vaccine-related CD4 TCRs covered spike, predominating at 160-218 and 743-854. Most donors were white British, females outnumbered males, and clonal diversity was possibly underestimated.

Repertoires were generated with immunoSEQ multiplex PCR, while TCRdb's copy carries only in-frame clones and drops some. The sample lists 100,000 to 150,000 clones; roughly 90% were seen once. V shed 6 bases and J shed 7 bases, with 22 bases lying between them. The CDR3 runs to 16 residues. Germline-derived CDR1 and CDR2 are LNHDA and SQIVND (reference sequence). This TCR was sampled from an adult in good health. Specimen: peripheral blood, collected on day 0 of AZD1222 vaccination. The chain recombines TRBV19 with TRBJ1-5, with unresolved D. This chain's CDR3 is CASSSRAGSMAQPQHF. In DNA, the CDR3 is TGTGCCAGTAGCTCGCGGGCGGGGTCGATGGCCCAGCCCCAGCATTTT.